This T cell receptor (beta chain) was found in a study of T cells in Graves' hyperthyroidism and ophthalmopathy. Worth noting for this clonotype: The junction departs from germline at one end; a sequencing error may be responsible.

The source material, RNA transcripts, was used to amplify TCR beta CDR3 regions. Primed by the HTBI set, a first-round RT-PCR was run on the TCR CDR3. TCRdb independently ran MiXCR on the multiplex PCR reads; one entry per CDR3 protein. The table shows 340,000 or so distinct CDR3 sequences, with 21% occurring only once. Sequencing used blood. The origin of this receptor is a woman aged 45-65 years with Graves' hyperthyroidism.

CDR3 nucleotide sequence: TGTGCCAGCAGCCAAGTACTCCGTTCGAACACTGAAGCTTTCTTT. Translation: CASSQVLRSNTEAFF. The chain couples TRBV4-1 to TRBJ1-1; D remains unclear. The germline CDR1 and CDR2 sequences are MGHRA and YSYEKL. This CDR3 is 15 amino acids long.